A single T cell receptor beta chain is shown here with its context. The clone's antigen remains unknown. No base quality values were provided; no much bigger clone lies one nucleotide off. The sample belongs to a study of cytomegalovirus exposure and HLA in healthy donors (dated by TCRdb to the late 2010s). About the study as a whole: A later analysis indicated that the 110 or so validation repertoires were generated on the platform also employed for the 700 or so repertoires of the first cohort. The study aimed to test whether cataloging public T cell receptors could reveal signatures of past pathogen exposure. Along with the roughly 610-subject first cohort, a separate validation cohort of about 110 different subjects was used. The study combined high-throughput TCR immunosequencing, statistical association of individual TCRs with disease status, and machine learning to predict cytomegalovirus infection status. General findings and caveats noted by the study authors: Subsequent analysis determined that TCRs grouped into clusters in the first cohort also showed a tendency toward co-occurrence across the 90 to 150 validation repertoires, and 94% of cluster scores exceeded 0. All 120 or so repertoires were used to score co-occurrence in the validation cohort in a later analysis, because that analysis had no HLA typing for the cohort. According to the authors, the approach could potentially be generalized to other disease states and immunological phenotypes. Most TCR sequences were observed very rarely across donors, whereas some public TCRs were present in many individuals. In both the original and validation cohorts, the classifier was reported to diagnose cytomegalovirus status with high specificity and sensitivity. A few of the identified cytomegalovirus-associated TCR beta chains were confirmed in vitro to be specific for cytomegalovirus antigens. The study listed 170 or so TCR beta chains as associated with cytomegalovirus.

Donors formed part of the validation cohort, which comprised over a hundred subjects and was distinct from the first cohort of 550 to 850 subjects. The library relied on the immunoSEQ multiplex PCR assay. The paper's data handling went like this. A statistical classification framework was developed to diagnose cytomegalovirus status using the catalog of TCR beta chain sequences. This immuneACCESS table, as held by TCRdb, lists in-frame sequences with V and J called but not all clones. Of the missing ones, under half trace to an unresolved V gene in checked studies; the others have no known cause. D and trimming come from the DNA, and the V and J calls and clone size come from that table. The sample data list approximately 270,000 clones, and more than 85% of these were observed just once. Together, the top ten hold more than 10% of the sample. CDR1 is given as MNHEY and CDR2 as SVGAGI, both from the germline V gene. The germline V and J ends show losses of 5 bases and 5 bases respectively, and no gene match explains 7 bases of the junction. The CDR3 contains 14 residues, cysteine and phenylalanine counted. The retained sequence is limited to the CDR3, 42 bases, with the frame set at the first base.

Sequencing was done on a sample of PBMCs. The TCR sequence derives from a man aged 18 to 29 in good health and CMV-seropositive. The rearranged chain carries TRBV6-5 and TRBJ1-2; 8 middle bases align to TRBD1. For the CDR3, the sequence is CASSPRTGPYGYTF. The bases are TGTGCCAGCAGTCCGCGGACAGGGCCATATGGCTACACCTTC.